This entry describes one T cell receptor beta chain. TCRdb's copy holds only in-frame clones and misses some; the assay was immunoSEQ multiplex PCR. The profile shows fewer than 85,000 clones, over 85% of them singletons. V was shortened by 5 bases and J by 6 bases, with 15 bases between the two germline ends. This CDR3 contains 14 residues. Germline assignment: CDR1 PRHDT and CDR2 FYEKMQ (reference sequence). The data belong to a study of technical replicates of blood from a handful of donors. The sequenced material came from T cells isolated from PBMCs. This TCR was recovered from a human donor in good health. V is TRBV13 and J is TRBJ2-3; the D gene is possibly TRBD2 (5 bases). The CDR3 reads CASSLPDSPDTQYF. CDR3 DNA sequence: TGTGCCAGCAGCCTTCCGGACTCCCCCGATACGCAGTATTTT.